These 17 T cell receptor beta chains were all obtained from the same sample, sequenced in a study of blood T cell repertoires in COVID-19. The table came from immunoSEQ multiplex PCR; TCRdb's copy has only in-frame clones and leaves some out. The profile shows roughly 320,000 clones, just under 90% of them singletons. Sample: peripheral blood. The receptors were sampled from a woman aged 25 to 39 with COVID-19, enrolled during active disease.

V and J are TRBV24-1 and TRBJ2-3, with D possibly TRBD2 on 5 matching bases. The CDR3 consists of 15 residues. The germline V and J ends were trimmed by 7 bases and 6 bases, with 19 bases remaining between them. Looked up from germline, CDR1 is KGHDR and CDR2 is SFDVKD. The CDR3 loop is CATSVASGVQDTQYF. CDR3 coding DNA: TGTGCCACCAGCGTTGCGAGCGGAGTTCAGGATACGCAGTATTTT.

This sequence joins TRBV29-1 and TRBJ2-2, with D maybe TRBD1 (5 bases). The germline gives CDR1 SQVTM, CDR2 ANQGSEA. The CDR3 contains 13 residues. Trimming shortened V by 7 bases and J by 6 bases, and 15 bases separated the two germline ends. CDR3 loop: CSADSLGAGELFF. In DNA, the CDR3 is TGCAGCGCCGACAGTTTGGGCGCCGGGGAGCTGTTTTTT.

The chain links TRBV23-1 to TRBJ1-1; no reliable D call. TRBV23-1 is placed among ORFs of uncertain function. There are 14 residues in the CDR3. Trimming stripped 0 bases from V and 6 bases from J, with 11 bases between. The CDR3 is CASSQSSHRAEAFF. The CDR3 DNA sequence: TGCGCCAGCAGTCAATCGTCTCACAGAGCTGAAGCTTTCTTT.

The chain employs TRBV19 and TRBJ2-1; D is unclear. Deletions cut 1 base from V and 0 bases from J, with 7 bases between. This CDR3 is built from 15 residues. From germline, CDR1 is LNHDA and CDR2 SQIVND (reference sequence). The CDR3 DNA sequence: TGTGCCAGTAGTATAGTGACGGGCTCCTACAATGAGCAGTTCTTC. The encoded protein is CASSIVTGSYNEQFF.

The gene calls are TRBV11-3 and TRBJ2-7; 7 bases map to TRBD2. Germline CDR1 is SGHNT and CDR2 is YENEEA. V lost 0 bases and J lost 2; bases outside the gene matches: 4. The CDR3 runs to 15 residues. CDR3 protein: CASSLDPGGTYEQYV. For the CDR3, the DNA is TGTGCCAGCAGCTTAGACCCCGGGGGGACCTACGAGCAGTACGTC.

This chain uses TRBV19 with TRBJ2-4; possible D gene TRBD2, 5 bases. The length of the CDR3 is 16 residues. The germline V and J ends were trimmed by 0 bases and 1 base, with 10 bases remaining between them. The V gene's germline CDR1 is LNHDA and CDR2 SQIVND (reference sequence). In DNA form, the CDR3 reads TGTGCCAGTAGTATAGACGTCGGGGAGGCCAAAAACATTCAGTACTTC. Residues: CASSIDVGEAKNIQYF.

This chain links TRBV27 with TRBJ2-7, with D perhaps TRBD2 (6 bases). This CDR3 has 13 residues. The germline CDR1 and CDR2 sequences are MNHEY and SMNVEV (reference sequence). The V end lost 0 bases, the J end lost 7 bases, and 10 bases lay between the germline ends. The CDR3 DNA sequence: TGTGCCAGCAGTTTATCGGCGGGGAGAGAGCAGTACGTC. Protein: CASSLSAGREQYV.

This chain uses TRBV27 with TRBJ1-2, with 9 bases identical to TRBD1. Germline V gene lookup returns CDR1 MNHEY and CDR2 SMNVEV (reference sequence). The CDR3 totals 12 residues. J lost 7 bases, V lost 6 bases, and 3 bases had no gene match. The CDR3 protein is CASRGQGSGYTF. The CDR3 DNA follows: TGTGCCAGCAGGGGACAGGGTAGTGGCTACACCTTC.

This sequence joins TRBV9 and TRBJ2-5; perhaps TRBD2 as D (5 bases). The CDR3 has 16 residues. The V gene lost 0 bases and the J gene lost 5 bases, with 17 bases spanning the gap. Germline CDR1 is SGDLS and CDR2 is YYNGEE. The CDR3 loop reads CASSVVDSAPAETQYF. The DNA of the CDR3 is TGTGCCAGCAGCGTAGTGGATAGCGCCCCGGCGGAGACCCAGTACTTC.

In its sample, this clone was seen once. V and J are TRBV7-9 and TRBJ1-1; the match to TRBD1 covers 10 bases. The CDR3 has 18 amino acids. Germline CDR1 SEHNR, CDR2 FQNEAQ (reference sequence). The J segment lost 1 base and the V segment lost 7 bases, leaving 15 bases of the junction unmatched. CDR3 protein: CASTTTGQGVVGNTEAFF. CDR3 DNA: TGTGCCAGCACCACCACCGGACAGGGGGTAGTCGGGAACACTGAAGCTTTCTTT.

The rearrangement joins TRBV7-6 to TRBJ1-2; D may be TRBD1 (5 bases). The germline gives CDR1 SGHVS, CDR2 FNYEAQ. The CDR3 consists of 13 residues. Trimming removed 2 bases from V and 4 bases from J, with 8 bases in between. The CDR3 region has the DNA TGTGCCAGCAGCTTATCAGGGTTCTATGGCTACACCTTC. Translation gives CASSLSGFYGYTF.

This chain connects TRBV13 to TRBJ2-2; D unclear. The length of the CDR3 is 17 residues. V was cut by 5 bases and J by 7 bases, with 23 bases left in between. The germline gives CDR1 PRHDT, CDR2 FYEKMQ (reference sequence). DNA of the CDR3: TGTGCCAGCAGCCACATAAGAAGTGTTTTCTCAAACGGGGAGCTGTTTTTT. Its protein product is CASSHIRSVFSNGELFF.

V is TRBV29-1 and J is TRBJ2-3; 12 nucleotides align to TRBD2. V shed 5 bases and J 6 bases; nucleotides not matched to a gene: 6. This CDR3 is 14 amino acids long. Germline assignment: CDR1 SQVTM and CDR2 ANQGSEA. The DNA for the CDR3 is TGCAGCGTTCGACTAGCGGGGGAGTGGGATACGCAGTATTTT. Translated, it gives CSVRLAGEWDTQYF.

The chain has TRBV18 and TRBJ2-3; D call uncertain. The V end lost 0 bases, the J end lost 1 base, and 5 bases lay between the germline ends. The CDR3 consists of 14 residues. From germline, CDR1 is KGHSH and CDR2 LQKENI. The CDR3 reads CASSPPSRTDTQYF. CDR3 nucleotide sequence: TGTGCCAGCTCACCACCAAGCCGCACAGATACGCAGTATTTT.

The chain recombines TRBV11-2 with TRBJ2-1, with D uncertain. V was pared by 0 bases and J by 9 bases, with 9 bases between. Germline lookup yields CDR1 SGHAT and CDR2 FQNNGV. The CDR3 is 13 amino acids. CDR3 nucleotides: TGTGCCAGCAGCTTAGATCGCACCGGTGAGCAGTTCTTC. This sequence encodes CASSLDRTGEQFF.

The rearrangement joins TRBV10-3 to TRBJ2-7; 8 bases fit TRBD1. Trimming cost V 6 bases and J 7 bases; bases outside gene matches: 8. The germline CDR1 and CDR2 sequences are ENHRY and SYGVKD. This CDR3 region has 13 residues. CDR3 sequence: CAIRSQGAGEQYV. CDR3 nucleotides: TGTGCCATCAGGAGCCAGGGGGCCGGGGAGCAGTACGTC.

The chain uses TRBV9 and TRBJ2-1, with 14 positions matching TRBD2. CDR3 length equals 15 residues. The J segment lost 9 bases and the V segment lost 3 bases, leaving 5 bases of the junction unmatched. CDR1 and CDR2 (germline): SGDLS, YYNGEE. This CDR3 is CASSARTSGGFEQFF. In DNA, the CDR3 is TGTGCCAGCAGCGCCCGGACTAGCGGGGGGTTTGAGCAGTTCTTC.